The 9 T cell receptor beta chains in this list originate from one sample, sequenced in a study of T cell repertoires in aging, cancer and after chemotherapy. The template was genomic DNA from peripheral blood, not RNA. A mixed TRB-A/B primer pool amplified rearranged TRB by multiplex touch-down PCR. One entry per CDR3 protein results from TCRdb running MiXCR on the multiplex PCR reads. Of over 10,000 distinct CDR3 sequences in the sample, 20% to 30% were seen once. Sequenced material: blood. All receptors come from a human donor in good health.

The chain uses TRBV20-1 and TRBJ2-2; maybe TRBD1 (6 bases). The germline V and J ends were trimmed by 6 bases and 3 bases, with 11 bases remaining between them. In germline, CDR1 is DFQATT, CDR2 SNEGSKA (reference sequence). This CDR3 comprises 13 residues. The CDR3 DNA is TGCAGTGCGTACAGGGAGTACACCGGGGAGCTGTTTTTT. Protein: CSAYREYTGELFF.

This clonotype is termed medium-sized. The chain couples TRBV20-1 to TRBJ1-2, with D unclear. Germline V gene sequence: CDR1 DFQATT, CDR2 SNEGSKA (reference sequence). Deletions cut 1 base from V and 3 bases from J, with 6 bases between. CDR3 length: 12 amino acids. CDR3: CSARGTDYGYTF. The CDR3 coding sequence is TGCAGTGCTAGAGGGACGGACTATGGCTACACCTTC.

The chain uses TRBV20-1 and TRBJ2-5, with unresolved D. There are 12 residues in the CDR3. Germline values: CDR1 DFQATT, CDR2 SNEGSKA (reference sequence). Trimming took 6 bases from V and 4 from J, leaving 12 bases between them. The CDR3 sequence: CSAKLTSETQYF. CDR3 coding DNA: TGCAGTGCCAAGCTGACCTCAGAGACCCAGTACTTC.

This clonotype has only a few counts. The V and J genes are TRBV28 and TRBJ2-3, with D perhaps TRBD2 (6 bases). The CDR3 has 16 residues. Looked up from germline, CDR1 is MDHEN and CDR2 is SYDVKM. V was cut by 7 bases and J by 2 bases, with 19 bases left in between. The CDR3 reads CASTFSGGYFTDTQYF. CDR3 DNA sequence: TGTGCCAGCACTTTTTCCGGGGGTTACTTCACAGATACGCAGTATTTT.

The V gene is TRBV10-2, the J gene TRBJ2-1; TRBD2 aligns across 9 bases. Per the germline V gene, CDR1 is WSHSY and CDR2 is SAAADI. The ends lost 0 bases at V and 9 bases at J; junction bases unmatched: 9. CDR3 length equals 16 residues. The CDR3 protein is CASSESTVAGDREQFF. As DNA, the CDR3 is TGCGCCAGCAGTGAGTCGACGGTAGCGGGGGATCGTGAGCAGTTCTTC.

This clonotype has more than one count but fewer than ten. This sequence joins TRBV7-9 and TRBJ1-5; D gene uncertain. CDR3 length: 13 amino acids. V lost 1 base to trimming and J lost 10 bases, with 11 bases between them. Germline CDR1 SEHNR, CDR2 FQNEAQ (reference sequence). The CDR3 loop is CASSLEGSLPQHF. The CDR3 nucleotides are TGTGCCAGCAGCTTAGAGGGCAGCCTCCCCCAGCATTTT.

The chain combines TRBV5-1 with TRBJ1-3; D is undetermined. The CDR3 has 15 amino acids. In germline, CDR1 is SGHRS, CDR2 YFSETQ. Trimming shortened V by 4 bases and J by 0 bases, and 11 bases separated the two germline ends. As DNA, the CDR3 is TGCGCCAGCAGCCCGAAGGAGTTCTCTGGAAACACCATATATTTT. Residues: CASSPKEFSGNTIYF.

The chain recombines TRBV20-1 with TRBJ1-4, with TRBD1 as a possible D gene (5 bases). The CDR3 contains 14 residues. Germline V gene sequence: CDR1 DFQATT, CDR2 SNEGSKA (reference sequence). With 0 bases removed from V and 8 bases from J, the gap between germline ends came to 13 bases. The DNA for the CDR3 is TGCAGTGCTAGAGAAGGCGGGGGAAACGAAAAACTGTTTTTT. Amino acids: CSAREGGGNEKLFF.

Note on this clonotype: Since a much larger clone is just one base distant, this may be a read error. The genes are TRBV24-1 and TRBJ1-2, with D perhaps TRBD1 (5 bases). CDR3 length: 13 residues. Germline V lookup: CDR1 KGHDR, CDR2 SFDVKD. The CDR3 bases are TGTGCCAGCAGTGATGTGGGGGGTCGCGGCTACACCTTC. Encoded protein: CASSDVGGRGYTF.